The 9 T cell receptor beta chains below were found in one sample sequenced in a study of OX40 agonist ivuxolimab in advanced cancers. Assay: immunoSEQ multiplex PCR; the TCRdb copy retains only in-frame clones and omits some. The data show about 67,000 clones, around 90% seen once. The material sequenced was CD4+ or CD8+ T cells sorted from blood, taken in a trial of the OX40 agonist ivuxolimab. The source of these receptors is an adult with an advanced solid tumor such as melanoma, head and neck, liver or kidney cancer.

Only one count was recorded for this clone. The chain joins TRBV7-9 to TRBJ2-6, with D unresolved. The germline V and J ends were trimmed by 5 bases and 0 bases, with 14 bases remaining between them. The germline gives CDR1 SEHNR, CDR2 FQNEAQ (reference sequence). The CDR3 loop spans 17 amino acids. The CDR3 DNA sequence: TGTGCCAGCAGCCCTGAATGGGCCCCCTCTGGGGCCAACGTCCTGACTTTC. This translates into CASSPEWAPSGANVLTF. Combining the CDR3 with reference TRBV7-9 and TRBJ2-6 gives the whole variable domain DTGVSQNPRHKITKRGQNVTFRCDPISEHNRLYWYRQTLGQGPEFLTYFQNEAQLEKSRLLSDRFSAERPKGSFSTLEIQRTEQGDSAMYLCASSPEWAPSGANVLTFGAGSRLTVL.

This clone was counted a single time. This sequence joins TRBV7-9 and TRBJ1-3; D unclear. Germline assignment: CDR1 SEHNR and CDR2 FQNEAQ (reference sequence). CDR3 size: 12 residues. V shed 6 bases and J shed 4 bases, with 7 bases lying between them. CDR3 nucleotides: TGTGCCAGCAGGGATAAGGGAAACACCATATATTTT. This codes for CASRDKGNTIYF.

This CDR3 reads CASSEGETGANYGYTF. The DNA of the CDR3 is TGTGCCAGCAGTGAAGGGGAGACAGGGGCTAACTATGGCTACACCTTC. This sequence joins TRBV6-1 and TRBJ1-2; the match to TRBD1 covers 8 bases. Germline assignment: CDR1 MNHNS and CDR2 SASEGT. The V and J ends lost 1 base and 0 bases, in that order; junction bases with no gene match: 4. This CDR3 spans 16 amino acids.

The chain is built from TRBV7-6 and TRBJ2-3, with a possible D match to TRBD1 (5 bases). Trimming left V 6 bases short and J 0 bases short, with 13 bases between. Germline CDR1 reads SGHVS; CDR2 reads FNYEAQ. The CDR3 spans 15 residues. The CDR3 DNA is TGTGCCAGCAGAAAAACGACAGTTAGCACAGATACGCAGTATTTT. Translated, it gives CASRKTTVSTDTQYF.

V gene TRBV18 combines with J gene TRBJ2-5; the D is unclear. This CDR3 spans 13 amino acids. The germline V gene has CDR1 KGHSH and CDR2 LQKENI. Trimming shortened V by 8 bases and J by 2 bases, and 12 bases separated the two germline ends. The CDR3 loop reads CASRIEIQETQYF. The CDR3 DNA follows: TGTGCCAGCCGAATCGAAATACAAGAGACCCAGTACTTC.

CDR3 in amino acids: CSAPQTGINYGYTF. The CDR3 region has the DNA TGCAGCGCACCACAAACAGGGATTAACTATGGCTACACCTTC. The rearrangement links TRBV29-1 to TRBJ1-2, with D possibly matching TRBD1 (6 bases). This CDR3 is built from 14 residues. The germline V gene encodes CDR1 SQVTM and CDR2 ANQGSEA. The ends were cut back, 7 bases at V and 1 base at J, with 16 bases in the middle. Full variable domain (remainder filled in from reference TRBV29-1 and TRBJ1-2): SAVISQKPSRDICQRGTSLTIQCQVDSQVTMMFWYRQQPGQSLTLIATANQGSEATYESGFVIDKFPISRPNLTFSTLTVSNMSPEDSSIYLCSAPQTGINYGYTFGSGTRLTVV.

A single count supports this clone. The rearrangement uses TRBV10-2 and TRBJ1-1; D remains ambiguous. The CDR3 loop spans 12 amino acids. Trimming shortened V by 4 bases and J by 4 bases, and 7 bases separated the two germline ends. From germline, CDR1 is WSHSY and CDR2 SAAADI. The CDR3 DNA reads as TGCGCCAGCAGTGTGGAGGGCACTGAAGCTTTCTTT. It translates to CASSVEGTEAFF.

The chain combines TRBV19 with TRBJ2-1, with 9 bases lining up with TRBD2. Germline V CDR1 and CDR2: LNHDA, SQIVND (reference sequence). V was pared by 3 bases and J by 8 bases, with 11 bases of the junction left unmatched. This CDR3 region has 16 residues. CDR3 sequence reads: CASSIGLAYQEDEQFF. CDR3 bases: TGTGCCAGTAGTATCGGACTAGCGTACCAAGAGGATGAGCAGTTCTTC.

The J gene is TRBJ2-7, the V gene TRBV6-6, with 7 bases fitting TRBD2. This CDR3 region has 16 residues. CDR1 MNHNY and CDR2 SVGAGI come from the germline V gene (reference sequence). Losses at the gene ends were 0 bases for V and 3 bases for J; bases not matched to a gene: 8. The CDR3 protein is CASSYSKGGSDYEQYF. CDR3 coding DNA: TGTGCCAGCAGTTACTCGAAGGGAGGGTCGGACTACGAGCAGTACTTC.